The subject of this entry is one T cell receptor beta chain. Its target is unknown. A single record per CDR3 protein comes from TCRdb applying MiXCR to the RT-PCR reads. The data show about 500,000 distinct CDR3 sequences, with 16% seen just once and over 2.5% held by the top ten. Germline V gene sequence: CDR1 MNHEY, CDR2 SVGEGT. J was trimmed by 5 bases and V by 2 bases; bases with no gene match: 5. This CDR3 is 15 amino acids long. The sample is drawn from a study of response to subunit inactivated influenza vaccine. General study results and limits: Only a handful of new T cells, the authors suggested, are recruited with each seasonal influenza vaccination.

The source is a man aged 45 to 70 who received an inactivated influenza vaccine. Sequencing was performed on CD4+ T cells sorted from PBMCs, taken roughly 24 months after vaccination. The chain is built from TRBV6-2 or TRBV6-3 and TRBJ2-1; 8 bases are a match to TRBD1. CDR3 in DNA: TGTGCCAGCAGTTACATGGGACAGGCCCACAATGAGCAGTTCTTC. It yields the protein CASSYMGQAHNEQFF.